The 12 T cell receptor beta chains below all came from one sample that was sequenced in a study of blood T cell repertoires in COVID-19. Here immunoSEQ multiplex PCR was the method, and the copy in TCRdb shows in-frame clones only, minus some. The sample has some 310,000 clones, over 85% seen once; the top ten hold around 9%. The sequencing sample was made of PBMCs or T cells enriched from blood (not recorded which). These receptors were obtained from a woman in her twenties or thirties who had recovered from COVID-19.

The chain combines TRBV6-4 with TRBJ2-1; D is perhaps TRBD2 (6 bases). Trimming removed 6 bases at V and 4 bases at J, with 22 bases between. The CDR3 length is 17 residues. Germline CDR1 and CDR2: MRHNA and SNTAGT. The CDR3 here is CASRLPTGTRNYNEQFF. In DNA form, the CDR3 reads TGTGCCAGCAGGCTTCCTACCGGGACTCGAAATTACAATGAGCAGTTCTTC.

The chain carries TRBV19 and TRBJ1-1; the match to TRBD1 covers 9 bases. This CDR3 has 12 residues. V lost 2 bases and J lost 8; bases outside the gene matches: 0. Germline V gene data show CDR1 as LNHDA and CDR2 as SQIVND (reference sequence). The chain's CDR3 is CASSITGGEAFF. The CDR3 nucleotides are TGTGCCAGTAGTATAACAGGGGGCGAAGCTTTCTTT. The full variable domain, rest sourced from reference TRBV19 and TRBJ1-1, is DGGITQSPKYLFRKEGQNVTLSCEQNLNHDAMYWYRQDPGQGLRLIYYSQIVNDFQKGDIAEGYSVSREKKESFPLTVTSAQKNPTAFYLCASSITGGEAFFGQGTRLTVV.

The rearrangement joins TRBV24-1 to TRBJ2-5, with D perhaps TRBD1 (6 bases). V lost 6 bases to trimming and J lost 5 bases, with 15 bases between them. This CDR3 region has 14 residues. Looked up from germline, CDR1 is KGHDR and CDR2 is SFDVKD. This CDR3 is CATSRRGGRETQYF. CDR3 nucleotide sequence: TGTGCCACCAGTCGCAGGGGTGGTAGGGAGACCCAGTACTTC.

V gene TRBV7-8 combines with J gene TRBJ1-1; 7 bases align to TRBD1. Trimming removed 4 bases from V and 13 bases from J; junction bases left unmatched: 18. Germline CDR1 is SGHVS and CDR2 is FQNEAQ. The CDR3 length is 15 residues. The CDR3 region is CASSSYRGGTRWGFF. CDR3 DNA sequence: TGTGCCAGCAGCTCATACAGGGGAGGGACTAGGTGGGGTTTCTTT.

The genes are TRBV3-1 (or the pseudogene TRBV3-2) and TRBJ2-7; no clear D gene. In germline, CDR1 is LGHDT, CDR2 YNNKEL (reference sequence). This CDR3 is 18 amino acids long. V lost 0 bases, J lost 3 bases, and 21 bases lay in between. The CDR3 nucleotides are TGTGCCAGCAGCCAAGATGCCACATTAGCTTACTCACTCTACGAGCAGTACTTC. Its translation is CASSQDATLAYSLYEQYF.

J is TRBJ1-1 and V is TRBV5-6; the D gene is possibly TRBD1 (5 bases). CDR3 length equals 13 residues. V was trimmed by 3 bases and J by 2 bases, leaving 8 bases between them. Germline V lookup: CDR1 SGHDT, CDR2 YYEEEE. The CDR3 is CASSYRLNTEAFF. CDR3 DNA: TGTGCCAGCAGCTACAGGTTAAACACTGAAGCTTTCTTT.

The rearrangement joins TRBV18 to TRBJ2-7, with TRBD1 matching over 7 bases. The CDR3 spans 15 residues. J was trimmed by 8 bases and V by 6 bases; bases with no gene match: 16. The germline gives CDR1 KGHSH, CDR2 LQKENI. The CDR3 bases are TGTGCCAGCTCCCTAATCGGACAGGAAAACCTCCAGCAGTACTTC. Residues: CASSLIGQENLQQYF.

The genes are TRBV25-1 and TRBJ2-5; D perhaps matches TRBD2 (5 bases). From germline, CDR1 is MGHDK and CDR2 SYGVNS. There are 12 residues in the CDR3. With 3 bases removed from V and 4 bases from J, the gap between germline ends came to 6 bases. The CDR3 loop reads CASSDEGETQYF. Written as DNA, the CDR3 is TGTGCCAGCAGTGATGAGGGAGAGACCCAGTACTTC.

This clone has just a few counts. J is TRBJ1-2 and V is TRBV11-3, with 8 bases fitting TRBD1. Looked up from germline, CDR1 is SGHNT and CDR2 is YENEEA. The V segment lost 0 bases and the J segment 1 base; nucleotides outside the gene matches: 4. There are 16 residues in the CDR3. The CDR3 spells CASSLDRDRFNYGYTF. CDR3 DNA sequence: TGTGCCAGCAGCTTAGACCGGGACAGGTTTAACTATGGCTACACCTTC. Using reference TRBV11-3 and TRBJ1-2 for the parts outside the CDR3, the full variable domain is EAGVVQSPRYKIIEKKQPVAFWCNPISGHNTLYWYLQNLGQGPELLIRYENEEAVDDSQLPKDRFSAERLKGVDSTLKIQPAELGDSAVYLCASSLDRDRFNYGYTFGSGTRLTVV.

The chain links TRBV19 to TRBJ2-2, with 7 bases matching TRBD2. Trimming took 1 base from V and 4 from J; bases not matched to a gene: 6. Germline lookup yields CDR1 LNHDA and CDR2 SQIVND (reference sequence). There are 16 residues in the CDR3. The CDR3 DNA reads as TGTGCCAGTAGTATAGGGGGACTAAAGTCCACCGGGGAGCTGTTTTTT. Translation: CASSIGGLKSTGELFF.

Concerning this clone itself: In the same sample, other DNA sequences code for this CDR3. The chain carries TRBV20-1 and TRBJ1-4, with D tentatively TRBD1 (5 bases). The V and J ends lost 6 bases and 5 bases respectively, with 7 bases between them. This CDR3 is built from 11 residues. Germline V CDR1 and CDR2: DFQATT, SNEGSKA (reference sequence). Here the CDR3 DNA reads TGCAGTGCGGGGGGGAATGAAAAACTGTTTTTT. Protein sequence: CSAGGNEKLFF.

The chain links TRBV2 to TRBJ1-1, with 9 positions matching TRBD1. Germline V gives CDR1 SNHLY, CDR2 FYNNEI. The trim removed 5 bases at V and 2 bases at J, leaving 3 bases unmatched. This CDR3 has 14 residues. In DNA, the CDR3 is TGTGCCAGCAGTACAGGGGGCAGAAACACTGAAGCTTTCTTT. It translates to CASSTGGRNTEAFF.